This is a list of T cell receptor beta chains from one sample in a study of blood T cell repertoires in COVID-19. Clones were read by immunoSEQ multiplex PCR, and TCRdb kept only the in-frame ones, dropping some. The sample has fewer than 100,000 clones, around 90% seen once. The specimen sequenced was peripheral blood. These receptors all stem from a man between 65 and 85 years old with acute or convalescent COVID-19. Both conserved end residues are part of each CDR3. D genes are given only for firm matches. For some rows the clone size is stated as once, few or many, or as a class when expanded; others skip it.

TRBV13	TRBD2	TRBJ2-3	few	CASSPWGLAGNTDTQYF	TGTGCCAGCAGCCCTTGGGGACTAGCGGGAAATACAGATACGCAGTATTTT
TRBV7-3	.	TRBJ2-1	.	CASSLTILDRGNEQFF	TGTGCCAGCAGCTTAACGATTTTAGATCGGGGCAATGAGCAGTTCTTC
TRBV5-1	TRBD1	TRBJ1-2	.	CASSPTGDYGYTF	TGCGCCAGCAGTCCCACAGGGGACTATGGCTACACCTTC
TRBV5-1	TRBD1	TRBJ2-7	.	CASSLAGTGSEQYF	TGCGCCAGCAGCTTGGCCGGGACAGGGAGCGAGCAGTACTTC
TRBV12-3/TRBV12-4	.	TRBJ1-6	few	CASSLMGRLHF	TGTGCCAGCAGTTTAATGGGCCGCCTCCACTTT
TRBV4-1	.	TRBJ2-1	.	CASSQDGLASNEQFF	TGCGCCAGCAGCCAAGATGGATTAGCAAGCAATGAGCAGTTCTTC
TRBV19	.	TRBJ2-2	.	CASSIDSVAGELFF	TGTGCCAGTAGTATAGATTCGGTGGCCGGGGAGCTGTTTTTT
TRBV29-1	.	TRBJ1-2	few	CSAWTVVGYTF	TGCAGCGCCTGGACAGTCGTCGGCTACACCTTC
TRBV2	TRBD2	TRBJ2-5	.	CASTQSGGPETQYF	TGTGCCAGCACTCAATCGGGGGGGCCGGAGACCCAGTACTTC
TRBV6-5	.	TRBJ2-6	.	CATYRPGANVLTF	TGTGCCACCTACCGTCCCGGGGCCAACGTCCTGACTTTC
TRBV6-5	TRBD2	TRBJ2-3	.	CASNRGLAGYDTQYF	TGTGCCAGCAACAGGGGACTAGCGGGGTATGATACGCAGTATTTT
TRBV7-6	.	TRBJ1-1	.	CASDLYSTGGTEAFF	TGTGCCAGCGACCTATATAGTACCGGAGGCACTGAAGCTTTCTTT
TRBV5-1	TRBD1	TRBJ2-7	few	CASSLSVVTGKSYEQYF	TGCGCCAGCAGCTTGTCAGTGGTGACAGGGAAGTCGTACGAGCAGTACTTC
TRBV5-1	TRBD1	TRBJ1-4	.	CASSSELQGTNEKLFF	TGCGCCAGCAGCTCGGAATTACAGGGGACTAATGAAAAACTGTTTTTT
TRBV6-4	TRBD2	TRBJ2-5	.	CASSVEEVLAGLRSQETQYF	TGTGCCAGCAGTGTAGAGGAGGTGCTAGCGGGGCTTCGATCACAAGAGACCCAGTACTTC
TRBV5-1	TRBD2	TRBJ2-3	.	CASSLAGTNTDTQYF	TGCGCCAGCAGCTTGGCCGGGACTAACACAGATACGCAGTATTTT
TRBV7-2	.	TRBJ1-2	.	CASSLSGDNYGYTF	TGTGCCAGCAGCTTAAGCGGGGATAACTATGGCTACACCTTC
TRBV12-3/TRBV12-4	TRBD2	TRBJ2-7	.	CASSFVGGEQYF	TGTGCCAGCAGTTTCGTGGGGGGGGAGCAGTACTTC
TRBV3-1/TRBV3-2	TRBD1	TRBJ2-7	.	CASSQDRPGTGSYEQYF	TGTGCCAGCAGCCAAGATCGCCCCGGGACAGGGTCCTACGAGCAGTACTTC
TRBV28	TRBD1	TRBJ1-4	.	CASSLGQGRGEKLFF	TGTGCCAGCAGCCTCGGACAGGGACGGGGTGAAAAACTGTTTTTT
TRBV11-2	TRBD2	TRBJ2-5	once	CASSSGLAGGTQYF	TGTGCCAGCAGCTCCGGACTAGCGGGGGGAACGCAGTACTTC
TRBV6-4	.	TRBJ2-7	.	CAAVRGCHEQYF	TGTGCCGCAGTTAGGGGCTGCCACGAGCAGTACTTC
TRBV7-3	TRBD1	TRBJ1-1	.	CASSSGTGGARSEAFF	TGTGCCAGCAGCTCCGGGACAGGGGGCGCGAGGTCTGAAGCTTTCTTT
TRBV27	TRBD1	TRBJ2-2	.	CASSPQGVANTGELFF	TGTGCCAGCAGTCCCCAGGGGGTCGCGAACACCGGGGAGCTGTTTTTT